Below, one T cell receptor (beta chain) is given with its context. Antigen: not known. Profiled with immunoSEQ multiplex PCR; TCRdb holds only in-frame clones, not every one. The top ten hold about 5% of the sample, which has 65,000 to 85,000 clones, 90% to 95% seen once. The sample comes from a study of T cell responses to AZD1222 COVID-19 vaccine. On the study more broadly: Pooling covered second doses at about 4 or about 12 weeks. Study findings and constraints: None of the repertoires were sampled until the peak T cell response had passed. Among vaccine-associated CD4 TCRs, coverage spanned spike, with dominance at 160-218 and 743-854.

The CDR3 is 16 residues long. V was pared by 5 bases and J by 4 bases, with 11 bases of the junction left unmatched. Germline CDR1 SGHTS, CDR2 YDEGEE. The TCR sequence derives from an adult in good health. The sequences come from peripheral blood, collected on day 0 of AZD1222 vaccination. This rearrangement joins TRBV5-8 to TRBJ2-5, with TRBD1 matching over 10 bases. The CDR3 loop is CASRARDRGMGETQYF. The CDR3 nucleotides are TGTGCCAGCAGGGCGAGGGACAGGGGAATGGGAGAGACCCAGTACTTC.